This T cell receptor (beta chain) emerged from a study of shared clonotypes between healthy human individuals. Study-wide results and limits: It was observed that around 5% of naive CD4 clonotypes were shared across several donors.

It was CD45RO-negative cells, positively selected for CCR7, that made up naive CD8 cells, with terminally differentiated effector memory CD45RA+ cells excluded. The donor population consisted of healthy HIV-negative adults with no recent acute infections or vaccinations. Concerning this clone: Its antigen remains unidentified.

Deep-level settings were used for running the assay. Some clones are missing from TCRdb's copy, which holds only in-frame ones; the method was immunoSEQ multiplex PCR. This table holds fewer than 1 million clones, 90% to 97% found once. CDR3 size: 16 residues. The ends lost 8 bases at V and 4 bases at J; junction bases unmatched: 15. Germline values: CDR1 SNHLY, CDR2 FYNNEI. The receptor was isolated from a man aged 25-40 years in good health. Sequenced input: naive CD8+ T cells sorted from blood. This chain links TRBV2 with TRBJ2-7; 9 bases fit TRBD1. The CDR3 sequence: CASRLVADRGSYEQYF. The DNA of the CDR3 is TGTGCCAGCCGTCTTGTTGCGGACAGGGGTTCTTACGAGCAGTACTTC.